This TCR beta chain was sequenced during a study of CD4 T cells in relation to SARS-CoV-2 and coronaviruses. Study details: PBMCs were cultured with antigen for roughly nine days before TCR beta sequencing.

The unexposed donors gave CD4+ T cells in about 2011-2019, prior to COVID-19. Isolation of CD4+ T cells took place after approximately eleven days in culture. Unexposed-donor CD4+ T cells were probed with SARS-CoV-2 S/N and four cold-coronavirus spikes, cells permitting. The CDR3 totals 14 residues. Germline V gene sequence: CDR1 SGHDT, CDR2 YYEEEE. Deletions cut 0 bases from V and 3 bases from J, with 9 bases between. Sequenced by immunoSEQ multiplex PCR; TCRdb stores in-frame clones only, minus some. The sample has tens of thousands of clones, 60% to 80% seen once. A word on this clone: As yet, its antigen is unknown.

The sample comprised CD4+ T cells from PBMCs, cultured in vitro. The sequence came from a human donor in good health. The chain combines TRBV5-6 with TRBJ1-2; D gene unclear. CDR3 sequence reads: CASSLGGVDYGYTF. Written as DNA, the CDR3 is TGTGCCAGCAGCTTGGGCGGGGTTGACTATGGCTACACCTTC.